The 30 T cell receptor beta chains below all came from one sample that was sequenced in a study of PD-L1 blockade in urothelial cancer. Some clones are missing from TCRdb's copy, which holds only in-frame ones; the method was immunoSEQ multiplex PCR. The table includes tens of thousands of clones, around 80% detected once. The sequencing here drew on PBMCs, taken around atezolizumab (anti-PD-L1) treatment. All receptors derive from a man between 65 and 85 years old with urothelial cancer.

J is TRBJ2-3 and V is TRBV29-1, with a tentative D call TRBD2 (7 bases). The V end was cut by 4 bases, the J end by 5 bases, with 19 bases between. Germline V gene lookup returns CDR1 SQVTM and CDR2 ANQGSEA. The CDR3 consists of 15 residues. The CDR3 here is CSVADGGGRGDTQYF. CDR3 bases: TGCAGCGTTGCGGATGGGGGCGGGAGAGGAGATACGCAGTATTTT.

This rearrangement joins TRBV2 to TRBJ2-3; TRBD2 matches 8 bases. The CDR3 length is 13 residues. CDR1 and CDR2 (germline): SNHLY, FYNNEI. With 6 bases clipped from V and 6 bases from J, the junction kept 5 bases outside the gene matches. The CDR3: CASRSGGLDTQYF. DNA of the CDR3: TGTGCCAGCAGGAGCGGGGGACTTGATACGCAGTATTTT.

J is TRBJ2-7 and V is TRBV15; 15 bases are shared with TRBD2. Germline assignment: CDR1 LNHNV and CDR2 YYDKDF (reference sequence). The trim removed 0 bases at V and 5 bases at J, leaving 5 bases unmatched. This CDR3 has 17 amino acids. The CDR3 is CATSRDRTSGRADEQYF. The CDR3 nucleotides are TGTGCCACCAGCAGAGATAGGACTAGCGGGAGGGCCGACGAGCAGTACTTC. The variable domain in full, completed from reference TRBV15 and TRBJ2-7, reads DAMVIQNPRYQVTQFGKPVTLSCSQTLNHNVMYWYQQKSSQAPKLLFHYYDKDFNNEADTPDNFQSRRPNTSFCFLDIRSPGLGDTAMYLCATSRDRTSGRADEQYFGPGTRLTVT.

In its sample, this clone was seen once. As DNA, the CDR3 is TGTGCCAGCAGCTTGGGGACTCAACCCCGAGAGACCCAGTACTTC. Its translation is CASSLGTQPRETQYF. V usage is TRBV5-4 and J usage is TRBJ2-5, with D possibly matching TRBD2 (5 bases). The CDR3 consists of 15 residues. Trimming shortened V by 0 bases and J by 4 bases, and 13 bases separated the two germline ends. CDR1 and CDR2 (germline): SGHNT, YYREEE (reference sequence).

The chain couples TRBV30 to TRBJ1-1; tentatively, D is TRBD1 (5 bases). Germline-derived CDR1 and CDR2 are GTSNPN and SVGIG (reference sequence). Between the trimmed V and J ends, which lost 3 bases and 5 bases, there was a span of 19 bases. The CDR3 length is 15 residues. The CDR3 DNA follows: TGTGCCTGGAGCCCCTTATTGGGGGGGAGGACTGAAGCTTTCTTT. This gives the protein CAWSPLLGGRTEAFF.

The CDR3 nucleotides are TGTGCCAGCAGTTACGGGGACAGGGGCTACGAGCAGTACTTC. Protein sequence: CASSYGDRGYEQYF. The V call is TRBV6-5, the J call TRBJ2-7; TRBD1 aligns across 10 bases. The germline V gene has CDR1 MNHEY and CDR2 SVGAGI. The V and J ends lost 2 bases and 3 bases, in that order; junction bases with no gene match: 1. CDR3 length: 14 amino acids.

The chain carries TRBV28 and TRBJ2-7, with TRBD2 identical over 12 bases. Germline values: CDR1 MDHEN, CDR2 SYDVKM. The CDR3 runs to 18 residues. The trim removed 5 bases at V and 2 bases at J, leaving 13 bases unmatched. CDR3 nucleotides: TGTGCCAGCAGTCCCCCCTCGGGACTAGCGGGCTTAACCTACGAGCAGTACTTC. This encodes CASSPPSGLAGLTYEQYF. The full variable domain, rest sourced from reference TRBV28 and TRBJ2-7, is DVKVTQSSRYLVKRTGEKVFLECVQDMDHENMFWYRQDPGLGLRLIYFSYDVKMKEKGDIPEGYSVSREKKERFSLILESASTNQTSMYLCASSPPSGLAGLTYEQYFGPGTRLTVT.

The V and J genes are TRBV11-2 and TRBJ2-7; no clear D. Looked up from germline, CDR1 is SGHAT and CDR2 is FQNNGV. Trimming cost V 1 base and J 6 bases, with 10 bases left between them. CDR3 size: 13 residues. CDR3 sequence: CASSLGSGFEQYF. Here the CDR3 DNA reads TGTGCCAGCAGCTTAGGATCCGGTTTCGAGCAGTACTTC.

The V call is TRBV27, the J call TRBJ2-7; no clear D. The CDR3 extends over 12 amino acids. Germline lookup yields CDR1 MNHEY and CDR2 SMNVEV (reference sequence). Trimming took 2 bases from V and 4 from J, leaving 6 bases between them. The CDR3 bases are TGTGCCAGCAGTTTACCGGGTTACGAGCAGTACTTC. Amino acid sequence: CASSLPGYEQYF.

The chain combines TRBV25-1 with TRBJ2-7; a weak D match, TRBD2 (5 bases). Between the trimmed V and J ends, which lost 3 bases and 1 base, there was a span of 7 bases. The CDR3 covers 13 residues. From germline, CDR1 is MGHDK and CDR2 SYGVNS. CDR3 residues: CASSDWESYEQYF. The CDR3 region has the DNA TGTGCCAGCAGTGACTGGGAGTCCTACGAGCAGTACTTC.

V is TRBV5-1 and J is TRBJ2-3, with a tentative D call TRBD1 (6 bases). This CDR3 region has 15 residues. V dropped 3 bases and J dropped 2 bases, with 13 bases sitting between them. Germline CDR1 SGHRS, CDR2 YFSETQ. CDR3 sequence: CASSSPGQLTDTQYF. In nucleotides, the CDR3 is TGCGCCAGCAGCTCCCCGGGACAACTCACAGATACGCAGTATTTT. The full variable domain, rest sourced from reference TRBV5-1 and TRBJ2-3, is KAGVTQTPRYLIKTRGQQVTLSCSPISGHRSVSWYQQTPGQGLQFLFEYFSETQRNKGNFPGRFSGRQFSNSRSEMNVSTLELGDSALYLCASSSPGQLTDTQYFGPGTRLTVL.

This chain uses TRBV14 with TRBJ2-7, with 8 positions matching TRBD1. The CDR3 totals 15 residues. V was clipped by 5 bases and J by 2 bases; unmatched bases: 8. Germline-derived CDR1 and CDR2 are SGHDN and FVKESK. The CDR3 DNA reads as TGTGCCAGCAGCTTAAGACAGGGGTTCCCCTACGAGCAGTACTTC. The encoded protein is CASSLRQGFPYEQYF.

This clone has more than one count but fewer than ten. The chain uses TRBV5-4 and TRBJ2-7; 9 bases align to TRBD1. V gave up 4 bases and J gave up 2 bases; unmatched junction bases: 4. Germline CDR1 SGHNT, CDR2 YYREEE (reference sequence). CDR3 length: 14 residues. The CDR3 coding sequence is TGTGCCAGCAGCCAGACAGGGGGGCCCTACGAGCAGTACTTC. Amino acids: CASSQTGGPYEQYF.

The J gene is TRBJ1-2, the V gene TRBV29-1, with D unresolved. Germline CDR1 reads SQVTM; CDR2 reads ANQGSEA. This CDR3 has 12 amino acids. The V and J ends lost 3 bases and 4 bases respectively, with 9 bases between them. The CDR3 spells CSVDPNSYGYTF. CDR3 bases: TGCAGCGTTGATCCGAACAGCTATGGCTACACCTTC.

The V gene is TRBV19, the J gene TRBJ2-2; TRBD2 matches 7 bases. The germline V gene encodes CDR1 LNHDA and CDR2 SQIVND (reference sequence). V was clipped by 6 bases and J by 6 bases; unmatched bases: 4. The CDR3 is 13 residues long. The CDR3, as DNA: TGTGCCAGTAGCAGCGGGGAACCCGGGGAGCTGTTTTTT. It codes for CASSSGEPGELFF.

This chain uses TRBV7-3 with TRBJ2-3; 12 bases align to TRBD2. Looked up from germline, CDR1 is SGHTA and CDR2 is FQGTGA. CDR3 size: 15 residues. V dropped 5 bases and J dropped 5; count of bases not matched to a gene: 5. CDR3 protein: CASSLAGGPGDTQYF. The CDR3 nucleotides are TGTGCCAGCAGCCTAGCGGGAGGGCCGGGAGATACGCAGTATTTT.

The V and J genes are TRBV12-5 and TRBJ1-4; 11 bases fit TRBD1. The length of the CDR3 is 16 residues. V shed 1 base, J shed 10 bases, and the junction held 8 bases outside the gene matches. CDR1 is LGHNT and CDR2 is FRNRAP in the germline V gene. CDR3: CASGLAGTGGRGKLFF. CDR3 bases: TGTGCTAGTGGTTTGGCAGGGACAGGGGGTAGAGGAAAACTGTTTTTT.

In this sample, this clone turned up a few times. The chain uses TRBV28 and TRBJ1-5; 8 positions agree with TRBD1. V gave up 5 bases and J gave up 3 bases; unmatched junction bases: 9. The CDR3 is 16 residues long. In germline, CDR1 is MDHEN, CDR2 SYDVKM. The CDR3 sequence: CASSPGGAPNNQPQHF. CDR3 coding DNA: TGTGCCAGCAGTCCAGGGGGCGCTCCCAACAATCAGCCCCAGCATTTT.

The chain uses TRBV6-1 and TRBJ2-1; TRBD2 matches 15 bases. Germline V gene data show CDR1 as MNHNS and CDR2 as SASEGT. The CDR3 sequence is 20 residues long. Trimming cost V 0 bases and J 5 bases; bases outside gene matches: 11. Written as DNA, the CDR3 is TGTGCCAGCAGTGAAGCTGTCCCCCTCGGACTAGCGGGAGGGGACAATGAGCAGTTCTTC. This codes for CASSEAVPLGLAGGDNEQFF.

The V and J genes are TRBV2 and TRBJ2-5; D is ambiguous. Germline V gene data show CDR1 as SNHLY and CDR2 as FYNNEI. The V end was cut by 8 bases, the J end by 2 bases, with 6 bases between. The CDR3 contains 11 residues. The CDR3 loop is CASAQQETQYF. The CDR3 coding sequence is TGTGCCAGCGCACAGCAAGAGACCCAGTACTTC.

This sequence joins TRBV5-4 and TRBJ2-5; D not certain. The V gene's germline CDR1 is SGHNT and CDR2 YYREEE (reference sequence). CDR3 size: 14 residues. Trimming removed 1 base at V and 3 bases at J, with 10 bases between. The CDR3: CASSLFGTEETQYF. Written as DNA, the CDR3 is TGTGCCAGCAGCTTGTTCGGTACCGAAGAGACCCAGTACTTC.

The V call is TRBV28, the J call TRBJ2-3; D is uncertain. Germline-derived CDR1 and CDR2 are MDHEN and SYDVKM. The CDR3 runs to 12 residues. The germline V and J ends were trimmed by 6 bases and 0 bases, with 4 bases remaining between them. The CDR3 sequence is CASRSSTDTQYF. CDR3 in DNA: TGTGCCAGCAGGTCGAGCACAGATACGCAGTATTTT.

The rearrangement joins TRBV28 to TRBJ2-7, with 7 positions matching TRBD1. With V trimmed by 8 bases and J by 0 bases, 13 bases remained unmatched. Germline loops: CDR1 MDHEN, CDR2 SYDVKM. The CDR3 sequence is 16 residues long. CDR3 in DNA: TGTGCCAGCTCAGGGGCGACAGGGACGGTCTCCTACGAGCAGTACTTC. It yields the protein CASSGATGTVSYEQYF. Full variable domain (rest looked up from reference TRBV28 and TRBJ2-7): DVKVTQSSRYLVKRTGEKVFLECVQDMDHENMFWYRQDPGLGLRLIYFSYDVKMKEKGDIPEGYSVSREKKERFSLILESASTNQTSMYLCASSGATGTVSYEQYFGPGTRLTVT.

This sequence joins TRBV18 and TRBJ2-5; D gene ambiguous. The CDR3 length is 13 residues. Germline-derived CDR1 and CDR2 are KGHSH and LQKENI. V lost 3 bases to trimming and J lost 2 bases, with 7 bases between them. CDR3: CASSPGLQETQYF. The DNA of the CDR3 is TGTGCCAGCTCACCGGGCCTACAAGAGACCCAGTACTTC.

This clone was seen a few times. The rearrangement joins TRBV30 to TRBJ2-7, with 9 bases fitting TRBD1. The CDR3 is made up of 12 amino acids. The J segment lost 7 bases and the V segment lost 1 base, leaving 2 bases of the junction unmatched. CDR1 and CDR2 from the germline V gene are GTSNPN and SVGIG (reference sequence). This chain's CDR3 is CAWSDGTGEQYF. The CDR3 coding sequence is TGTGCCTGGAGTGACGGGACAGGGGAGCAGTACTTC.

In its sample, this clone was seen once. This sequence joins TRBV9 and TRBJ2-6; perhaps TRBD1 as D (5 bases). V lost 4 bases to trimming and J lost 4 bases, with 12 bases between them. The CDR3 extends over 15 amino acids. Germline assignment: CDR1 SGDLS and CDR2 YYNGEE. The CDR3 loop reads CASSPFQGGANVLTF. As DNA, the CDR3 is TGTGCCAGCAGCCCATTCCAGGGAGGGGCCAACGTCCTGACTTTC.

The rearrangement uses TRBV28 and TRBJ1-4; D is unclear. The CDR3 has 11 residues. Trimming left V 5 bases short and J 5 bases short, with 3 bases between. From germline, CDR1 is MDHEN and CDR2 SYDVKM. The CDR3 spells CASSTNEKLFF. The CDR3 coding sequence is TGTGCCAGCAGTACAAATGAAAAACTGTTTTTT.

V usage is TRBV7-5 and J usage is TRBJ2-2; the D call TRBD1 from the table was never checked on the DNA. TRBV7-5 is a pseudogene locus. This CDR3 comprises 16 residues. Here the CDR3 reads CVRSFADRTVAGELFF. The CDR3 nucleotides read TGTGTCAGAAGCTTCGCCGACCGGACAGTGGCCGGGGAGCTGTTTTTT.

This chain joins TRBV30 and TRBJ2-3; 7 bases line up with TRBD2. Per germline, CDR1 GTSNPN and CDR2 SVGIG (reference sequence). V was pared by 4 bases and J by 5 bases, with 3 bases of the junction left unmatched. This CDR3 contains 12 residues. The CDR3 DNA sequence: TGTGCCTGGAATAGGGAGGGAGATACGCAGTATTTT. It specifies CAWNREGDTQYF.

This clone has more than one count but fewer than ten. The chain couples TRBV29-1 to TRBJ2-7, with 16 bases fitting TRBD2. Looked up from germline, CDR1 is SQVTM and CDR2 is ANQGSEA. Germline trimming cut 4 bases from V and 6 bases from J; bases unmatched to any gene: 3. There are 14 residues in the CDR3. The CDR3 sequence: CSVGGTSGRVEQYF. CDR3 nucleotide sequence: TGCAGCGTTGGGGGGACTAGCGGGAGGGTCGAGCAGTACTTC.